This T cell receptor beta chain was identified during a study of shared clonotypes between healthy human individuals. Germline assignment: CDR1 GTSNPN and CDR2 SVGIG (reference sequence). The CDR3 spans 16 residues. With 5 bases clipped from V and 4 bases from J, the junction kept 10 bases outside the gene matches. The study drew its donors from healthy HIV-negative adults without recent acute infections or vaccinations. A split of CD4+ cells into CD45RA+ naive and CD45RA-negative memory subsets was performed. Every immunoSEQ plate was one replicate of a subset's evenly spread DNA. TCRdb's table, derived via immunoSEQ multiplex PCR, lists solely in-frame clones and lacks some. The table shows some 2.3 million clones, with more than 85% occurring only once.

The V call is TRBV30, the J call TRBJ1-4, with TRBD1 matching over 10 bases. The sequenced sample consisted of naive CD4+ T cells from PBMCs. Subset in this sample: CD45RA+ positively selected. This clonotype was obtained from a man between 18 and 35 years old in good health. Some clones in this sample may be carry-over from other donors' samples. CDR3 amino acids: CAWDRDRGVGNEKLFF. CDR3 coding DNA: TGTGCCTGGGACCGGGACAGGGGCGTCGGTAATGAAAAACTGTTTTTT.